The clone carrying this T cell receptor beta chain was recorded only once. Its matching antigen is unknown. Produced via immunoSEQ multiplex PCR; TCRdb's table is partial and in-frame only. The repertoire holds approximately 1.1 million clones, with 75% to 80% as singletons. The study drew all its donors from Caucasian adults living in Nashville, Tennessee. These data originate in a study of shared clonotypes between healthy human individuals. Study-wide results and limits: Non-shared clonotypes had lower generation probabilities than clonotypes shared by all four sorted-subset donors. Shared across a handful of donors were around 5% of the naive CD4 clonotypes.

CDR1 is LGHNA, CDR2 YNFKEQ, per germline. Trimming removed 2 bases from V and 2 bases from J, with 13 bases in between. This CDR3 comprises 15 residues. The sample comprised memory CD4+ T cells from PBMCs. Subset: CD45RA-negative fraction. The J gene is TRBJ2-7, the V gene TRBV4-2; the D gene is possibly TRBD1 (6 bases). The sequence was obtained from a man aged 18 to 30 in good health. Some clones in this sample may be carry-over from other donors' samples. The CDR3 DNA follows: TGTGCCAGCAGCCAAAACCGGGACAACCCCTACGAGCAGTACTTC. Translated, it gives CASSQNRDNPYEQYF.